The present entry profiles one TCR beta chain with its context. Its antigen is not identified. The CDR3 spans 16 residues. The V gene end was trimmed by 6 bases and the J gene end by 4 bases; junction bases not matched to a gene: 11. The data derive from a study of early T cells in non-severe SARS-CoV-2 infection. Study-wide results and limits: Lookups in VDJdb leaned toward anti-spike CD8 responses and missed private and CD4 specificities.

Attachment of unique molecular identifiers to individual cDNA molecules was performed. TCRdb reprocessed the 5' RACE reads via MiXCR and lists one record per CDR3 protein. The table lists around 50,000 distinct CDR3 sequences, approximately 9.8% of them singletons. The clonotype comes from an adult who was a healthcare worker with PCR-confirmed SARS-CoV-2 infection or an uninfected control (not recorded which). Sequenced input: whole blood. The V gene is TRBV12-3 or TRBV12-4, the J gene TRBJ2-1, with 8 bases fitting TRBD1. The CDR3 region has the DNA TGTGCCAGCAGCACCTCTGGACAGGGCCTATACAATGAGCAGTTCTTC. Translation: CASSTSGQGLYNEQFF.